What follows are 14 T cell receptor beta chains derived from one specimen sequenced in a study of CD8 T cells in ankylosing spondylitis. One entry per CDR3 protein, called by TCRdb with MiXCR from the 5' RACE reads. The sample carries some 240,000 distinct CDR3 sequences, under 30% recorded once. Sequenced material: blood, either unsorted or a sorted T cell fraction (not recorded which). These receptor sequences come from a male donor with ankylosing spondylitis or in good health (not recorded which).

This clonotype was seen only a few times. The CDR3 region has the DNA TGCAGCGTTGCGGACAGGCGGGATCAGCCCCAGCATTTT. This gives the protein CSVADRRDQPQHF. The genes are TRBV29-1 and TRBJ1-5, with 7 bases aligning to TRBD1. CDR1 and CDR2 (germline): SQVTM, ANQGSEA. V dropped 4 bases and J dropped 5; count of bases not matched to a gene: 5. CDR3 size: 13 residues. The full variable domain, with the rest looked up from reference TRBV29-1 and TRBJ1-5, is SAVISQKPSRDICQRGTSLTIQCQVDSQVTMMFWYRQQPGQSLTLIATANQGSEATYESGFVIDKFPISRPNLTFSTLTVSNMSPEDSSIYLCSVADRRDQPQHFGDGTRLSIL.

Ten or more counts support this clonotype. This chain joins TRBV14 and TRBJ1-1; 7 bases match TRBD1. V shed 0 bases, J shed 3 bases, and the junction held 7 bases outside the gene matches. The germline V gene encodes CDR1 SGHDN and CDR2 FVKESK. The CDR3 runs to 16 residues. The CDR3 region is CASSQETNRGDTEAFF. CDR3 DNA sequence: TGTGCCAGCAGCCAAGAAACCAACAGGGGTGACACTGAAGCTTTCTTT.

This chain connects TRBV10-1 to TRBJ2-1; TRBD2 is a possible D gene (6 bases). Germline CDR1 reads WNHNN; CDR2 reads SYGVQD (reference sequence). The length of the CDR3 is 16 residues. V lost 2 bases and J lost 4, with 15 bases in between. CDR3 protein: CASSERRGRVYNEQFF. The CDR3 coding sequence is TGCGCCAGCAGTGAGAGGAGGGGTCGGGTTTACAATGAGCAGTTCTTC.

This clonotype was recorded many times. The chain combines TRBV20-1 with TRBJ2-1, with D possibly TRBD1 on 6 matching bases. Looked up from germline, CDR1 is DFQATT and CDR2 is SNEGSKA (reference sequence). The ends were cut back, 3 bases at V and 8 bases at J, with 8 bases in the middle. The CDR3 is made up of 11 amino acids. The CDR3 DNA reads as TGCAGTGCTAGGGACAGCTATGAGCAGTTCTTC. This sequence encodes CSARDSYEQFF.

This clonotype was seen many times. This rearrangement joins TRBV20-1 to TRBJ2-2; 7 bases are shared with TRBD1. Germline CDR1 is DFQATT and CDR2 is SNEGSKA (reference sequence). CDR3 length: 13 amino acids. The junction had 7 bases not matched to a gene; V was cut back by 6 bases and J by 6 bases. The CDR3 is CSAPSTGSGELFF. DNA of the CDR3: TGCAGTGCGCCTTCGACAGGGTCCGGGGAGCTGTTTTTT.

A remark on this clonotype: A much larger clone differs from this one at a single base, so this may be a read error. The chain couples TRBV6-2 or TRBV6-3 to TRBJ2-1; 12 bases map to TRBD2. The CDR3 length is 16 residues. Germline CDR1 is MNHEY and CDR2 is SVGEGT. The CDR3 DNA reads as TGTGCCAGCAGTCAACTAGCGGGGGGCCCGGGGGATGAGCAGTTATTC. Translating gives CASSQLAGGPGDEQLF.

This clonotype has a count of ten or more. The chain has TRBV12-3 or TRBV12-4 and TRBJ1-2; 7 positions match TRBD1. Unmatched junction bases numbered 8, after V lost 5 bases and J lost 8 bases. CDR3 length: 13 residues. CDR3 protein: CASSRDSLQGYTF. DNA for the CDR3: TGTGCCAGCAGTAGGGACAGCCTCCAGGGCTACACCTTC.

This rearrangement joins TRBV9 to TRBJ1-6, with TRBD1 identical over 8 bases. The ends lost 4 bases at V and 10 bases at J; junction bases unmatched: 7. The V gene's germline CDR1 is SGDLS and CDR2 YYNGEE. The CDR3 consists of 14 residues. CDR3 DNA: TGTGCCAGCAGCAACCAGGGGGCTTTGTCACCCCTCCACTTT. Encoded protein: CASSNQGALSPLHF.

The V call is TRBV20-1, the J call TRBJ2-1, with 8 bases fitting TRBD1. Germline V gene lookup returns CDR1 DFQATT and CDR2 SNEGSKA (reference sequence). Unmatched junction bases numbered 12, after V lost 0 bases and J lost 8 bases. The length of the CDR3 is 16 residues. CDR3: CSARDYRLGQGYEQFF. The CDR3, as DNA: TGCAGTGCTAGAGATTACCGACTTGGACAGGGCTATGAGCAGTTCTTC.

This clonotype was found many times. The J gene is TRBJ1-4, the V gene TRBV5-5; 10 positions match TRBD1. Germline lookup yields CDR1 SGHKS and CDR2 YYEKEE (reference sequence). The V and J ends lost 2 bases and 7 bases, in that order; junction bases with no gene match: 2. This CDR3 region has 14 residues. CDR3 DNA sequence: TGTGCCAGCAGCTTCGGACAGGGGGTTGAAAAACTGTTTTTT. Its translation is CASSFGQGVEKLFF.

In its sample, this clonotype was seen many times. The gene calls are TRBV20-1 and TRBJ2-3; possible D gene TRBD1, 6 bases. CDR1 is DFQATT and CDR2 is SNEGSKA in the germline V gene (reference sequence). The CDR3 length is 14 residues. The V end was cut by 6 bases, the J end by 0 bases, with 13 bases between. The DNA of the CDR3 is TGCAGTGCCTACTCCACAGGGAGCACAGATACGCAGTATTTT. Protein sequence: CSAYSTGSTDTQYF.

This clonotype has only a few counts. The chain joins TRBV20-1 to TRBJ2-3; perhaps TRBD1 as D (5 bases). Germline V gene lookup returns CDR1 DFQATT and CDR2 SNEGSKA (reference sequence). The V end was cut by 8 bases, the J end by 2 bases, with 17 bases between. CDR3 size: 14 residues. CDR3 region: CSTLQVGATDTQYF. CDR3 DNA sequence: TGCAGTACCCTCCAGGTAGGGGCCACAGATACGCAGTATTTT.

This clonotype appeared many times. The chain couples TRBV20-1 to TRBJ1-5, with D possibly matching TRBD1 (6 bases). Looked up from germline, CDR1 is DFQATT and CDR2 is SNEGSKA (reference sequence). The ends were cut back, 3 bases at V and 2 bases at J, with 20 bases in the middle. This CDR3 spans 17 amino acids. The CDR3 region is CSASKQGRGMGNQPQHF. The CDR3 nucleotides read TGCAGTGCTAGTAAACAGGGAAGAGGGATGGGCAATCAGCCCCAGCATTTT.

The chain carries TRBV6-4 and TRBJ2-2; D remains ambiguous. Trimming shortened V by 7 bases and J by 4 bases, and 16 bases separated the two germline ends. Germline V gene lookup returns CDR1 MRHNA and CDR2 SNTAGT. The CDR3 covers 15 residues. For the CDR3, the DNA is TGTGCCAGCAAAACCCAGGCTCTGGGCACCGGGGAGCTGTTTTTT. Translated: CASKTQALGTGELFF.